This entry features one T cell receptor (beta chain) sequence. Repertoires were generated with immunoSEQ multiplex PCR, while TCRdb's copy carries only in-frame clones and drops some. The sample holds 95,000 to 150,000 clones, 87% seen once. The V gene's germline CDR1 is MDHEN and CDR2 SYDVKM. The CDR3 totals 14 residues. V was pared by 4 bases and J by 7 bases, with 9 bases of the junction left unmatched. The sample comes from a study of control samples from healthy donors and cancer patients. This rearrangement joins TRBV28 to TRBJ1-2; 7 positions agree with TRBD1. This TCR derives from a man younger than 35 in good health. Sequencing was done on a sample of blood. CDR3 region: CASSSDRDFTGYTF. The CDR3, as DNA: TGTGCCAGCAGTTCCGACAGGGATTTTACTGGCTACACCTTC.